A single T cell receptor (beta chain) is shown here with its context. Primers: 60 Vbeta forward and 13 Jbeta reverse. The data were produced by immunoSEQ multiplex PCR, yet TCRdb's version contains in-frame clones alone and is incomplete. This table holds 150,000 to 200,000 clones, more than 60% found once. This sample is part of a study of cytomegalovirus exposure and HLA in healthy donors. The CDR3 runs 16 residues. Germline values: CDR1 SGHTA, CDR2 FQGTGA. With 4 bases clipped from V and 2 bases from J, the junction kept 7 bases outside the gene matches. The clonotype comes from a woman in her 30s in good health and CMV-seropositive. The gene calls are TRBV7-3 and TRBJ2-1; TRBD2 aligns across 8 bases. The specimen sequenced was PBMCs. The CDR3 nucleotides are TGTGCCAGCAGCTCACAGAGCGGGGGTACCTACAATGAGCAGTTCTTC. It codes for CASSSQSGGTYNEQFF.